This is a list of T cell receptor beta chains from one sample in a study of blood T cells in healthy people across ages. TCRdb re-called the 5' RACE reads through MiXCR, storing one row per CDR3 protein. This sample has about 1.8 million distinct CDR3 sequences, with 40% to 55% found just once. The specimen sequenced was blood. The source is a middle-aged woman in good health. CDR3s include the opening cysteine and the closing phenylalanine or tryptophan. Fields, in order: V gene, J gene, clone size, D gene, CDR3 protein, CDR3 DNA. D genes are given only for firm matches. Size is omitted from some rows. Given values are once, few, many or a class for expanded clones.

>TRBV28|TRBJ2-5|many|.
CASSLAVRGQETQYF
TGTGCCAGCAGTTTAGCAGTAAGGGGTCAAGAGACCCAGTACTTC
>TRBV20-1|TRBJ2-5|.|TRBD2
CSARVLGRGAETQYF
TGCAGTGCTAGAGTTCTTGGGCGGGGGGCAGAGACCCAGTACTTC
>TRBV6-6|TRBJ2-5|few|.
CASSYRQIETQYF
TGTGCCAGCAGTTACAGACAGATAGAGACCCAGTACTTC
>TRBV12-3/TRBV12-4|TRBJ2-5|.|.
CASSILDQETQYF
TGTGCCAGCAGTATATTGGACCAAGAGACCCAGTACTTC
>TRBV20-1|TRBJ2-5|few|TRBD1
CSARKQGAPQETQYF
TGCAGTGCTAGAAAGCAGGGGGCACCGCAAGAGACCCAGTACTTC
>TRBV20-1|TRBJ1-2|few|.
CSASIRGISGYTF
TGCAGTGCCTCAATCCGGGGAATTAGTGGCTACACCTTC
>TRBV7-2|TRBJ2-7|.|TRBD1
CASSSSTGQGGYEQYF
TGTGCCAGCAGCTCCTCTACGGGACAGGGAGGCTACGAGCAGTACTTC
>TRBV24-1|TRBJ2-1|few|.
CATSGAQGPTSSYNEQFF
TGTGCCACCAGTGGAGCACAGGGCCCAACATCTTCCTACAATGAGCAGTTCTTC
>TRBV9|TRBJ2-3|.|TRBD2
CASSVGGGENTQYF
TGTGCCAGCAGCGTTGGCGGGGGGGAGAATACGCAGTATTTT
>TRBV5-1|TRBJ1-1|few|.
CASNPGGPRDTEAFF
TGCGCCAGCAACCCCGGGGGGCCTCGGGACACTGAAGCTTTCTTT
>TRBV12-3/TRBV12-4|TRBJ1-2|.|.
CASSLAGGAHGYTF
TGTGCCAGCAGCTTGGCTGGGGGCGCGCATGGCTACACCTTC
>TRBV7-2|TRBJ1-2|.|TRBD1
CASSLGLGQGHGYTF
TGTGCCAGCAGCTTAGGCCTCGGACAGGGCCATGGTTACACCTTC
>TRBV5-1|TRBJ1-1|.|.
CASSVPNTEAFF
TGCGCCAGCAGTGTCCCGAACACTGAAGCTTTCTTT
>TRBV2|TRBJ1-6|.|TRBD1
CASSEWSTGGNSPLHF
TGTGCCAGCAGTGAATGGTCCACAGGGGGTAATTCACCCCTCCACTTT
>TRBV27|TRBJ2-3|few|.
CASSLSGKSTDTQYF
TGTGCCAGCAGTTTATCGGGGAAAAGCACAGATACGCAGTATTTT
>TRBV7-9|TRBJ2-1|once|TRBD1
CASSTTGVNNEQFF
TGTGCCAGCAGCACTACAGGGGTTAACAATGAGCAGTTCTTC
>TRBV27|TRBJ1-2|.|.
CASTKGGRYTF
TGTGCCAGCACCAAGGGGGGCCGTTACACCTTC
>TRBV20-1|TRBJ2-7|few|.
CSASDTDRYDEQYF
TGCAGTGCTAGTGATACCGACAGGTACGACGAGCAGTACTTC
>TRBV7-9|TRBJ2-3|.|.
CASTLEGALRDTQYF
TGTGCCAGCACCCTGGAGGGAGCCCTTCGAGATACGCAGTATTTT
>TRBV29-1|TRBJ2-3|.|TRBD1
CSAGQGEYDTQYF
TGCAGCGCCGGACAGGGAGAGTACGATACGCAGTATTTT
>TRBV5-1|TRBJ1-1|once|.
CASSLARDNTEAFF
TGCGCCAGCAGCTTGGCCCGGGACAACACTGAAGCTTTCTTT
>TRBV27|TRBJ2-1|few|.
CASPPVHEQFF
TGTGCCAGTCCCCCGGTACATGAGCAGTTCTTC
>TRBV7-8|TRBJ2-3|.|.
CATTKSADTQYF
TGTGCCACCACCAAATCCGCAGATACGCAGTATTTT
>TRBV5-1|TRBJ1-4|once|.
CASSPEEEREKLFF
TGCGCCAGCAGCCCCGAGGAGGAGCGGGAAAAACTGTTTTTT
>TRBV19|TRBJ2-7|.|.
CASRGDTVYEQYF
TGTGCCAGTAGAGGAGACACCGTCTACGAGCAGTACTTC
>TRBV14|TRBJ2-6|.|.
CASSQRPIGSGANVLTF
TGTGCCAGCAGCCAACGGCCCATAGGGTCTGGGGCCAACGTCCTGACTTTC
>TRBV7-3|TRBJ2-5|.|.
CASSFLGTPGETQYF
TGTGCCAGCAGTTTCCTGGGGACACCGGGGGAGACCCAGTACTTC